This T cell receptor (beta chain) was found in a study of shared clonotypes between healthy human individuals. The protocol was immunoSEQ multiplex PCR, while the TCRdb copy is restricted to in-frame clones and leaves out a portion. The sample lists about 1 million clones, about 74% occurring once. The TCR comes from a man between 18 and 29 years old in good health. The sequencing input was memory CD4+ T cells sorted from blood. The sample's subset: CD45RA-negative fraction.

The CDR3: CASSYRGTQETQYF. The CDR3 region has the DNA TGTGCCAGCAGCTACCGGGGGACCCAAGAGACCCAGTACTTC. J is TRBJ2-5 and V is TRBV7-9; perhaps TRBD2 as D (6 bases). In germline, CDR1 is SEHNR, CDR2 FQNEAQ (reference sequence). The CDR3 consists of 14 residues. Trimming cost V 4 bases and J 1 base, with 10 bases left between them.